This passage covers 8 T cell receptor beta chains from one sample sequenced in a study of identical twins. Using its own MiXCR run on the 5' RACE reads, TCRdb lists one record per CDR3 protein. The sample yields some 500,000 distinct CDR3 sequences, 22% seen once. The sample was also reused in another study, on T cells expressing NK-cell markers.

Sequenced sample: CD4+ T cells sorted from blood. These receptors originate from a woman aged 18-29 years in good health.

This clonotype has a handful of counts. The V gene is TRBV29-1, the J gene TRBJ1-2; possibly TRBD1 for D (5 bases). V lost 6 bases and J 6 bases, leaving 11 bases between the germline ends. The CDR3 covers 11 residues. Per germline, CDR1 SQVTM and CDR2 ANQGSEA. CDR3 region: CSVAGGDGYTF. The CDR3 DNA sequence: TGCAGCGTAGCGGGGGGGGATGGCTACACCTTC.

V gene TRBV15 combines with J gene TRBJ1-1; TRBD1 might be the D (5 bases). This CDR3 spans 14 amino acids. V gave up 5 bases and J gave up 5 bases, with 15 bases separating them. The germline CDR1 and CDR2 sequences are LNHNV and YYDKDF (reference sequence). The CDR3 DNA reads TGTGCCACCAGCCCTGGGACGGCCCGGACTGAAGCTTTCTTT. This encodes CATSPGTARTEAFF. Together with reference TRBV15 and TRBJ1-1, the CDR3 gives the full variable domain: DAMVIQNPRYQVTQFGKPVTLSCSQTLNHNVMYWYQQKSSQAPKLLFHYYDKDFNNEADTPDNFQSRRPNTSFCFLDIRSPGLGDTAMYLCATSPGTARTEAFFGQGTRLTVV.

This clonotype was detected only a few times. This chain links TRBV9 with TRBJ1-4; TRBD1 might be the D (5 bases). Germline V gives CDR1 SGDLS, CDR2 YYNGEE. This CDR3 spans 15 amino acids. With 2 bases removed from V and 2 bases from J, the gap between germline ends came to 10 bases. DNA of the CDR3: TGTGCCAGCAGCGTCCAGGGAAGTACTAATGAAAAACTGTTTTTT. Its protein product is CASSVQGSTNEKLFF.

V usage is TRBV6-1 and J usage is TRBJ1-1; perhaps TRBD1 as D (6 bases). Trimming removed 5 bases from V and 1 base from J, with 23 bases in between. The CDR3 is 18 amino acids. CDR1 is MNHNS, CDR2 SASEGT, per germline. The CDR3 region is CASSRNYPLGRGNTEAFF. As DNA, the CDR3 is TGTGCCAGCAGTCGAAACTATCCTTTGGGCAGGGGGAACACTGAAGCTTTCTTT.

In this sample, this clonotype turned up a few times. The CDR3 here is CASSLFVGQETQYF. The CDR3 DNA is TGCGCCAGCAGCTTGTTCGTGGGGCAAGAGACCCAGTACTTC. The J gene is TRBJ2-5, the V gene TRBV5-1; D remains unclear. The CDR3 runs 14 residues. The ends were cut back, 1 base at V and 2 bases at J, with 9 bases in the middle. Germline CDR1 and CDR2: SGHRS and YFSETQ.

This clonotype came up many times. The chain links TRBV20-1 to TRBJ1-3; D gene ambiguous. CDR1 and CDR2 from the germline V gene are DFQATT and SNEGSKA (reference sequence). The ends were cut back, 3 bases at V and 2 bases at J, with 8 bases in the middle. The CDR3 totals 13 residues. The CDR3 region has the DNA TGCAGTGCTAGGGGCGAAACTGGAAACACCATATATTTT. Residues: CSARGETGNTIYF.

This clonotype showed up just a few times. V gene TRBV6-5 combines with J gene TRBJ2-7; D is unclear. This CDR3 has 13 residues. CDR1 MNHEY and CDR2 SVGAGI come from the germline V gene. The V gene lost 4 bases and the J gene lost 4 bases, with 11 bases spanning the gap. CDR3 DNA: TGTGCCAGCAGTTTGACCGTTGGTTACGAGCAGTACTTC. Amino acid sequence: CASSLTVGYEQYF.

In this sample, this clonotype turned up a few times. V gene TRBV4-3 combines with J gene TRBJ2-1, with 12 bases lining up with TRBD2. V lost 4 bases and J lost 7; bases outside the gene matches: 8. Germline CDR1 and CDR2: LGHNA and YSLEER. This CDR3 has 16 residues. The chain's CDR3 is CASSRQPTSGRNEQFF. CDR3 nucleotides: TGCGCCAGCAGCCGCCAGCCGACTAGCGGGAGAAATGAGCAGTTCTTC.